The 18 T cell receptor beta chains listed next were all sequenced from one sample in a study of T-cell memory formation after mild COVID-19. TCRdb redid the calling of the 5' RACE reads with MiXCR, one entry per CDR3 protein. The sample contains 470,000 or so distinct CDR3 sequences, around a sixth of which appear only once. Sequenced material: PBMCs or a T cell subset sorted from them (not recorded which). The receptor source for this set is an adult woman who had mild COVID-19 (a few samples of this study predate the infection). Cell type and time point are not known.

CDR3: CASSFGQGALPNTEAFF. The CDR3 bases are TGTGCCAGCAGCTTCGGACAGGGGGCACTCCCGAACACTGAAGCTTTCTTT. V is TRBV13 and J is TRBJ1-1; 11 bases agree with TRBD1. CDR1 is PRHDT, CDR2 FYEKMQ, per germline (reference sequence). The V segment lost 3 bases and the J segment 1 base; nucleotides outside the gene matches: 7. The CDR3 has 17 residues.

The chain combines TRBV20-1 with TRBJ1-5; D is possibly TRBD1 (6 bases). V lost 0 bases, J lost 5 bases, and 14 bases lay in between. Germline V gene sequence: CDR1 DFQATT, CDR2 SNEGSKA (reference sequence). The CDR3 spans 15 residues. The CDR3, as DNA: TGCAGTGCTAGAGATAAGAACAGGGTAGATCAGCCCCAGCATTTT. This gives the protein CSARDKNRVDQPQHF.

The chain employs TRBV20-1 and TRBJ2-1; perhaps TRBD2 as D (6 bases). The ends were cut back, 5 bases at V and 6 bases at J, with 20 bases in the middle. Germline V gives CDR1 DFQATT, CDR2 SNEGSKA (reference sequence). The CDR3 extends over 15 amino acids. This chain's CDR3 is CSAETDPGGSNEQFF. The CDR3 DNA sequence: TGCAGTGCTGAAACCGACCCCGGAGGGAGCAATGAGCAGTTCTTC.

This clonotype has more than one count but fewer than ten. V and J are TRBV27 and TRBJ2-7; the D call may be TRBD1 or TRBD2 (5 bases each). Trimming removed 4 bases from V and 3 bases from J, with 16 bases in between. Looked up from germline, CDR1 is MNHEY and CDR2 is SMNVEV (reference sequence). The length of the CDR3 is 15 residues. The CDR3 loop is CASSSVRDRIYEQYF. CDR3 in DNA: TGTGCCAGCAGTTCTGTCCGGGACCGAATCTACGAGCAGTACTTC.

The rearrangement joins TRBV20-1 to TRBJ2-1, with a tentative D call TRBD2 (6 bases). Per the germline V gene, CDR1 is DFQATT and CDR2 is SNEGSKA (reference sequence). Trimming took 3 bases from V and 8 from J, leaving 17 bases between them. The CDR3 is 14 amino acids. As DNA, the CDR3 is TGCAGTGCTAGGCAGGTCGGGGGTGGGGATGAGCAGTTCTTC. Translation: CSARQVGGGDEQFF.

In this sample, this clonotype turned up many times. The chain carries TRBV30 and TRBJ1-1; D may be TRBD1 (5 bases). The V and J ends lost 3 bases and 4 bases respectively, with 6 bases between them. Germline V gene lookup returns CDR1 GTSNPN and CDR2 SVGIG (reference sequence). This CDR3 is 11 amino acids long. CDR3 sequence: CAWSRATEAFF. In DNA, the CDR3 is TGTGCCTGGAGCAGGGCCACTGAAGCTTTCTTT.

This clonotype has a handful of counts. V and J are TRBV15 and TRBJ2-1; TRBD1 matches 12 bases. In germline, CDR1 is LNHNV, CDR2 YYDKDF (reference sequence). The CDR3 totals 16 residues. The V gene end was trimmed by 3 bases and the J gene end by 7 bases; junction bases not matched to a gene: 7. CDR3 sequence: CATSSRDRGLRNEQFF. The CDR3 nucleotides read TGTGCCACCAGCAGCCGGGACAGGGGGCTTCGGAATGAGCAGTTCTTC. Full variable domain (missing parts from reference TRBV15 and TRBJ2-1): DAMVIQNPRYQVTQFGKPVTLSCSQTLNHNVMYWYQQKSSQAPKLLFHYYDKDFNNEADTPDNFQSRRPNTSFCFLDIRSPGLGDTAMYLCATSSRDRGLRNEQFFGPGTRLTVL.

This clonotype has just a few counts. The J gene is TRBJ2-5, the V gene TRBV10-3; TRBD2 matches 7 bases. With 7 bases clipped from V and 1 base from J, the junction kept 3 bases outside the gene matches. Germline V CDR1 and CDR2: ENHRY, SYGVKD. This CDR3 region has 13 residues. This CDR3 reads CAITSGLQETQYF. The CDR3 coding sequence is TGTGCCATCACTAGCGGCCTCCAAGAGACCCAGTACTTC.

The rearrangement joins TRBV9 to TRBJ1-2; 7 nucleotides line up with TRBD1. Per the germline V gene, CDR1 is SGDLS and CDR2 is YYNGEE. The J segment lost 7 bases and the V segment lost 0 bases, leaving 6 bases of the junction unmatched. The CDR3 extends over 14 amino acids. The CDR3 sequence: CASSVGQGIGGYTF. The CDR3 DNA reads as TGTGCCAGCAGCGTAGGACAGGGAATTGGTGGCTACACCTTC.

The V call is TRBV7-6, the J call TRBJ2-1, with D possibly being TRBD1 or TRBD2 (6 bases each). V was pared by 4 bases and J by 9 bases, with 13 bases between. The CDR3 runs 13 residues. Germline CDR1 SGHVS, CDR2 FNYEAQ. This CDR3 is CASSSGGGPEQFF. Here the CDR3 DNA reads TGTGCCAGCAGCTCCGGTGGGGGGCCTGAGCAGTTCTTC. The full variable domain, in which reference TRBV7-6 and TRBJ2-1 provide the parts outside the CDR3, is GAGVSQSPRYKVTKRGQDVALRCDPISGHVSLYWYRQALGQGPEFLTYFNYEAQQDKSGLPNDRFSAERPEGSISTLTIQRTEQRDSAMYRCASSSGGGPEQFFGPGTRLTVL.

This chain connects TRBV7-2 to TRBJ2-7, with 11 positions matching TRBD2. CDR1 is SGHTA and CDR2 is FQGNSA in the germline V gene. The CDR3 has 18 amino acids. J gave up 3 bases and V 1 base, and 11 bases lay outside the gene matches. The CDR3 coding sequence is TGTGCCAGCAGCTTAGGCCCCGAACTAGCGGGAGTTGACTACGAGCAGTACTTC. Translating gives CASSLGPELAGVDYEQYF.

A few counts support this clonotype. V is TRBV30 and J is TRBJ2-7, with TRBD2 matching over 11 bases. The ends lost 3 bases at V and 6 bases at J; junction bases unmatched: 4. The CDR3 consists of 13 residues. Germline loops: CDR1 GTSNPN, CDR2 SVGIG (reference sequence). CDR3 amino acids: CAWSGLAGREQYF. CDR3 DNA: TGTGCCTGGAGCGGACTAGCGGGTCGCGAGCAGTACTTC. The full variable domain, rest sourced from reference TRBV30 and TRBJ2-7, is SQTIHQWPATLVQPVGSPLSLECTVEGTSNPNLYWYRQAAGRGLQLLFYSVGIGQISSEVPQNLSASRPQDRQFILSSKKLLLSDSGFYLCAWSGLAGREQYFGPGTRLTVT.

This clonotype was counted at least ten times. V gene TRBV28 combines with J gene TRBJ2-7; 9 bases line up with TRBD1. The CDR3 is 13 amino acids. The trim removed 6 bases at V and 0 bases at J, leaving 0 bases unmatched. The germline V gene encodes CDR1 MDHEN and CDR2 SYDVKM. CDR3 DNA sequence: TGTGCCAGCAGGACAGGGGGCTCCTACGAGCAGTACTTC. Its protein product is CASRTGGSYEQYF.

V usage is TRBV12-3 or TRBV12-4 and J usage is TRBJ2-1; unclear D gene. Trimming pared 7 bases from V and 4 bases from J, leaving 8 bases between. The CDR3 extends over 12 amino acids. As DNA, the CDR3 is TGTGCCAGCACCGAGAGTTACAATGAGCAGTTCTTC. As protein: CASTESYNEQFF.

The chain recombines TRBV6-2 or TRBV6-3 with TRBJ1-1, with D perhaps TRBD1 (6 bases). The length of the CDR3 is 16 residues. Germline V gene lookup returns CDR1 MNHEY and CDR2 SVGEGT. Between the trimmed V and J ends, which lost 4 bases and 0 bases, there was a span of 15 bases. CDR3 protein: CASSFTGPDMNTEAFF. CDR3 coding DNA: TGTGCCAGCAGTTTCACAGGGCCTGATATGAACACTGAAGCTTTCTTT.

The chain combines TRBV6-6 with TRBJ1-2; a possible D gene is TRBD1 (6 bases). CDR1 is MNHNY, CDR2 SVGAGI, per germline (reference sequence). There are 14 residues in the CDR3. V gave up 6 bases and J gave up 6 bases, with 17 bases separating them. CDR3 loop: CASRSGGGGDGYTF. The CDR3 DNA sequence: TGTGCCAGCAGGTCGGGAGGGGGAGGCGATGGCTACACCTTC.

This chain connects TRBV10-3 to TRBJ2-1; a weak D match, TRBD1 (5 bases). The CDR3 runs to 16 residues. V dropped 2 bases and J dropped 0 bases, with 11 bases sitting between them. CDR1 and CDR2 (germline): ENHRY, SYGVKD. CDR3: CAISEAQGSSYNEQFF. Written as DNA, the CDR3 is TGTGCCATCAGTGAGGCCCAGGGTAGCTCCTACAATGAGCAGTTCTTC.

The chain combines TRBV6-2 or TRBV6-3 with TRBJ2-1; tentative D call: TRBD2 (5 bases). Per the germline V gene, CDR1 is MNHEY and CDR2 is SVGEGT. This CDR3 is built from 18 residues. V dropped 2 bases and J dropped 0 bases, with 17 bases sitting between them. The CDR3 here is CASSYDWEKGSSYNEQFF. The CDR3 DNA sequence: TGTGCCAGCAGTTACGATTGGGAGAAAGGGAGCTCCTACAATGAGCAGTTCTTC.